One T cell receptor beta chain is described in this entry. Clones were read by immunoSEQ multiplex PCR, and TCRdb kept only the in-frame ones, dropping some. The table has more than 250,000 clones, roughly 85% seen once. This CDR3 has 15 residues. Trimming removed 0 bases from V and 9 bases from J, with 18 bases in between. CDR1 KGHSH and CDR2 LQKENI come from the germline V gene. This record comes from a study of blood T cell repertoires in COVID-19. At the level of the study: PBMCs, B-cell-depleted T cells, or T cells provided the cDNA or gDNA that made up the material.

The sequenced sample consisted of peripheral blood. The source is a man aged 45-65 years with active or convalescent COVID-19. The chain is built from TRBV18 and TRBJ2-7; D uncertain. This chain's CDR3 is CASSPPRHQAFVQYF. The CDR3 DNA reads TGTGCCAGCTCACCACCGAGACACCAGGCATTCGTGCAGTACTTC. The variable domain in full, with the rest retrieved from reference TRBV18 and TRBJ2-7, is NAGVMQNPRHLVRRRGQEARLRCSPMKGHSHVYWYRQLPEEGLKFMVYLQKENIIDESGMPKERFSAEFPKEGPSILRIQQVVRGDSAAYFCASSPPRHQAFVQYFGPGTRLTVT.